This T cell receptor (beta chain) was retrieved from a study of T cells in Graves' hyperthyroidism and ophthalmopathy. What was amplified from RNA transcripts were TCR beta CDR3 regions. Primed by the HTBI set, a first-round RT-PCR was run on the TCR CDR3. TCRdb independently ran MiXCR on the multiplex PCR reads; one entry per CDR3 protein. Of approximately 530,000 distinct CDR3 sequences in the sample, approximately 15% are singletons; the top ten hold 15% to 20%. Trimming cost V 2 bases and J 7 bases, with 13 bases left between them. This CDR3 has 14 residues. Germline V gene lookup returns CDR1 SGHRS and CDR2 YFSETQ. Newly diagnosed hyperthyroidism patients aged 18 to 65 years had disease lasting under 2 months.

Sequencing was performed on blood. The chain links TRBV5-1 to TRBJ1-3; D may be TRBD1 (5 bases). This clonotype originated in a woman younger than 30 with Graves' hyperthyroidism. For the CDR3, the DNA is TGCGCCAGCAGCTTCGAGGGGTTTATGAACACCATATATTTT. It codes for CASSFEGFMNTIYF.